This T cell receptor (beta chain) was retrieved from a study of blood T cell repertoires in COVID-19. Produced via immunoSEQ multiplex PCR; TCRdb's table is partial and in-frame only. The sample holds 180,000 or so clones; roughly 85% are singletons and the top ten take 6.5% to 10%. The CDR3 is made up of 12 amino acids. Trimming took off 6 bases at V and 3 bases at J, with 8 bases between the two ends. Germline loops: CDR1 LGHNT, CDR2 FRNRAP. The sequenced material came from peripheral blood. This TCR came from a woman aged 60-70 years with acute or convalescent COVID-19. V is TRBV12-5 and J is TRBJ1-1; D is unclear. CDR3: CASGREDTEAFF. CDR3 bases: TGTGCTAGTGGCCGGGAGGACACTGAAGCTTTCTTT.